This T cell receptor (beta chain) was retrieved from a study of blood T cell repertoires in COVID-19. Study context: Samples came from the United States, Italy and Spain, spanning acute and convalescent COVID-19.

The CDR3 has 12 amino acids. Per germline, CDR1 LNHNV and CDR2 YYDKDF (reference sequence). The germline V and J ends were trimmed by 6 bases and 1 base, with 7 bases remaining between them. Methods used by the authors: Amplification from reference gene primers served as the basis for estimated nucleated cell counts. Data came from immunoSEQ multiplex PCR; TCRdb stores just in-frame clones and leaves some out. Clone size and the V and J calls come from that table; the DNA yielded D and trimming. The repertoire consists of roughly 400,000 clones, with around 89% occurring once and the leading ten covering more than 0.95%. Donors of Cohort 3 who recovered were those that had two negative PCRs, clearance, or symptom resolution. A remark on this clone: Within the sample, other DNA sequences also encode this same CDR3.

The receptor was derived from a man aged 30-40 years who had recovered from COVID-19. The J gene is TRBJ2-7, the V gene TRBV15; D gene unclear. The specimen sequenced was PBMCs or T cells enriched from blood (not recorded which). The chain's CDR3 is CATSPGSYEQYF. DNA for the CDR3: TGTGCCACCAGTCCCGGTTCCTACGAGCAGTACTTC.